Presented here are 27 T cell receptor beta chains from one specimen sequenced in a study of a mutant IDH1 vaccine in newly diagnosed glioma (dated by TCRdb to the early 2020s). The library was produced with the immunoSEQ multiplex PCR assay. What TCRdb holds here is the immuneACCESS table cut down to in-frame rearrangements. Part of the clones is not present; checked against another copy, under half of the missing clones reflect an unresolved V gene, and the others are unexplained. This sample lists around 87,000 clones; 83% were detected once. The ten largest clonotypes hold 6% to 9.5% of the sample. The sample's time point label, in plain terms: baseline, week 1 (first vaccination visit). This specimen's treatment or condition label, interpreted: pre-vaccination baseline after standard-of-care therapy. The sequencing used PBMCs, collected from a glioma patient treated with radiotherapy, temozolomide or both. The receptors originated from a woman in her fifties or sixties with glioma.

The CDR3 spells CASSYAGQTYGYTF. In DNA form, the CDR3 reads TGTGCCAGCAGTTACGCGGGACAGACCTATGGCTACACCTTC. The chain couples TRBV6-5 to TRBJ1-2, with 7 positions matching TRBD1. Germline V lookup: CDR1 MNHEY, CDR2 SVGAGI. The CDR3 contains 14 residues. V was pared by 2 bases and J by 4 bases, with 4 bases of the junction left unmatched.

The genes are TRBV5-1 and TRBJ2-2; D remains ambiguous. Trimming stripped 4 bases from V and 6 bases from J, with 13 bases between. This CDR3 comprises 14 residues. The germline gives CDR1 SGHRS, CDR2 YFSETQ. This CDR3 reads CASSPEGSAGELFF. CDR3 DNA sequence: TGCGCCAGCAGCCCGGAAGGATCCGCCGGGGAGCTGTTTTTT.

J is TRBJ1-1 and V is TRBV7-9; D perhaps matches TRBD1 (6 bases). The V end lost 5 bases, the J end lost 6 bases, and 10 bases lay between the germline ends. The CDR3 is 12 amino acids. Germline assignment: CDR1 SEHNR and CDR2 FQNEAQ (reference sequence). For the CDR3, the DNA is TGTGCCAGCAGCCAGGGGTCCGCTGAAGCTTTCTTT. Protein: CASSQGSAEAFF.

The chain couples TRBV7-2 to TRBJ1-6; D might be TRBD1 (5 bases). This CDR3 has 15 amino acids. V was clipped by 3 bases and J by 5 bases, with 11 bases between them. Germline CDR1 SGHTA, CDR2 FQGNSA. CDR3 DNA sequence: TGTGCCAGCAGCTTCCTGGGACGAGATAATTCACCCCTCCACTTT. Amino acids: CASSFLGRDNSPLHF.

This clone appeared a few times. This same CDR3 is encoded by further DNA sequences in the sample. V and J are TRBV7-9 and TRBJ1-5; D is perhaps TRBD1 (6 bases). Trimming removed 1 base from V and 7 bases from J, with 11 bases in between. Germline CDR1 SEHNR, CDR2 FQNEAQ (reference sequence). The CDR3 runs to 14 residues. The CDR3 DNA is TGTGCCAGCAGCTTAGAGGGGGGGGGCCAGCCCCAGCATTTT. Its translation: CASSLEGGGQPQHF.

The CDR3 sequence is CASNNRGRESEKLFF. The CDR3 nucleotides are TGTGCCAGCAACAACAGGGGGCGGGAAAGTGAAAAACTGTTTTTT. V usage is TRBV6-6 and J usage is TRBJ1-4; 9 bases agree with TRBD1. This CDR3 is 15 amino acids long. CDR1 and CDR2 (germline): MNHNY, SVGAGI (reference sequence). With 7 bases clipped from V and 7 bases from J, the junction kept 10 bases outside the gene matches.

CDR3 residues: CASSLNGGSGNTIYF. CDR3 DNA: TGCGCCAGCAGCTTGAACGGAGGCAGTGGAAACACCATATATTTT. The gene calls are TRBV5-1 and TRBJ1-3; the D is unclear. The CDR3 is 15 residues long. Germline V lookup: CDR1 SGHRS, CDR2 YFSETQ. V was pared by 1 base and J by 3 bases, with 11 bases between.

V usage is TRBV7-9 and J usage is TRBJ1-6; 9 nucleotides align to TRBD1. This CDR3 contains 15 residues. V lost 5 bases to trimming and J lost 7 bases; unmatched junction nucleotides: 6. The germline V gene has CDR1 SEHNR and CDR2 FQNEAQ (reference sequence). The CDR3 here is CASSLSTGGNSPLHF. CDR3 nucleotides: TGTGCCAGCAGCCTATCGACAGGGGGAAATTCACCCCTCCACTTT.

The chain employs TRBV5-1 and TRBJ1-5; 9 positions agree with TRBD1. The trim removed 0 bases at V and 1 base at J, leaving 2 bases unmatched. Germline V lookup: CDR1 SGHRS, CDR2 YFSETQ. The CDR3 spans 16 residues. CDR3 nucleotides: TGCGCCAGCAGCTTGGATGGGACAGGGAGCAATCAGCCCCAGCATTTT. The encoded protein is CASSLDGTGSNQPQHF.

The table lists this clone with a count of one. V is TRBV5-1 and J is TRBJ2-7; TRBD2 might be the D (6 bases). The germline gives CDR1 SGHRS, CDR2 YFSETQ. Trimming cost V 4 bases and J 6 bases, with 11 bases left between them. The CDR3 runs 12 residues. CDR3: CASSRTEGEQYF. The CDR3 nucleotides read TGCGCCAGCAGCCGCACGGAGGGCGAGCAGTACTTC.

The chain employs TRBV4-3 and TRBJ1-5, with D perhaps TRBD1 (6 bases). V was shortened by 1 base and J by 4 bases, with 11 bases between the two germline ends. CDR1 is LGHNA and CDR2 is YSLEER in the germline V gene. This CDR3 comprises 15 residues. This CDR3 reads CASSQVAGENQPQHF. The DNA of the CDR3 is TGCGCCAGCAGCCAAGTTGCAGGGGAGAATCAGCCCCAGCATTTT.

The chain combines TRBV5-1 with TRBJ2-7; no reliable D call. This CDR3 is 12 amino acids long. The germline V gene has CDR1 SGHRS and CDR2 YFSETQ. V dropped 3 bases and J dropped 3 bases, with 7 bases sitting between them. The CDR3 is CASSSGGYEQYF. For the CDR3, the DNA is TGCGCCAGCAGCTCCGGCGGCTACGAGCAGTACTTC.

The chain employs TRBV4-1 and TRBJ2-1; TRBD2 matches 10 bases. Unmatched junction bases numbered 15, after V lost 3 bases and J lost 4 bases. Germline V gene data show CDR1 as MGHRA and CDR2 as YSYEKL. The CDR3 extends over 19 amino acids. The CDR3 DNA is TGCGCCAGCAGCCAGTCCGGCTCGGCTAGCGGGGGCCATTACAATGAGCAGTTCTTC. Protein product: CASSQSGSASGGHYNEQFF.

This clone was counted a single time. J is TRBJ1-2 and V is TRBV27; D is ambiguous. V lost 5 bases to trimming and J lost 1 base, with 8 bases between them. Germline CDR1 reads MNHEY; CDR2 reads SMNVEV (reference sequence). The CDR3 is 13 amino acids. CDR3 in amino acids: CASSVRINYGYTF. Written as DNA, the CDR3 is TGTGCCAGCAGTGTCAGGATTAACTATGGCTACACCTTC.

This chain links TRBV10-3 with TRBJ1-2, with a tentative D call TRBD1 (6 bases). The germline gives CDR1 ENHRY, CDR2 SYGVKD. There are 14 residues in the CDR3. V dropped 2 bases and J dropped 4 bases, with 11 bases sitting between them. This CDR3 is CAISERGASYGYTF. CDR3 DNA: TGTGCCATCAGTGAGCGGGGGGCGAGCTATGGCTACACCTTC.

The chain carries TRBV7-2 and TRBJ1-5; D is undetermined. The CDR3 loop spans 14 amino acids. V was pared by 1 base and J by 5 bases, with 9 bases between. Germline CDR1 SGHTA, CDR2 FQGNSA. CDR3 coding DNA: TGTGCCAGCAGCTTAGAAAGTCGTGATCAGCCCCAGCATTTT. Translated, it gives CASSLESRDQPQHF.

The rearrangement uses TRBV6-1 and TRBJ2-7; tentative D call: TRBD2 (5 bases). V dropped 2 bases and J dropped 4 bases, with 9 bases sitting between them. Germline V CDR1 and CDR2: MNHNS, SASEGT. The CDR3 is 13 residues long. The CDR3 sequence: CASSEYSGYEQYF. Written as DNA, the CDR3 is TGTGCCAGCAGTGAATACTCGGGGTACGAGCAGTACTTC.

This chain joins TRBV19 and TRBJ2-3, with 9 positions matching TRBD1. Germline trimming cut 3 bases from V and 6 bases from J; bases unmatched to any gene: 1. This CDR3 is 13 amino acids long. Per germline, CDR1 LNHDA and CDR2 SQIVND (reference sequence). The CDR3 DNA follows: TGTGCCAGTAGTATCGGACAGGGGGATACGCAGTATTTT. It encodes CASSIGQGDTQYF. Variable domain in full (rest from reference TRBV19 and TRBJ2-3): DGGITQSPKYLFRKEGQNVTLSCEQNLNHDAMYWYRQDPGQGLRLIYYSQIVNDFQKGDIAEGYSVSREKKESFPLTVTSAQKNPTAFYLCASSIGQGDTQYFGPGTRLTVL.

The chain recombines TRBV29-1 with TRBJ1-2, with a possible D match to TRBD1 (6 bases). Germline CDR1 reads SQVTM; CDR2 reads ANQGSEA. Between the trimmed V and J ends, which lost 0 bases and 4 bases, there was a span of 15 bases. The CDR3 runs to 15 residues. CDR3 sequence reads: CSVEDDRGPIYGYTF. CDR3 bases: TGCAGCGTTGAAGATGATCGGGGGCCAATCTATGGCTACACCTTC.

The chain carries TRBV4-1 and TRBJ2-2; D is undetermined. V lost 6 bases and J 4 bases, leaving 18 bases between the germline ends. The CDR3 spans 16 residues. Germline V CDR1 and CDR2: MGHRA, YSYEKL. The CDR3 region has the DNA TGCGCCAGCAGGCAAACGCCGACGTCAGGCACCGGGGAGCTGTTTTTT. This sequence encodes CASRQTPTSGTGELFF.

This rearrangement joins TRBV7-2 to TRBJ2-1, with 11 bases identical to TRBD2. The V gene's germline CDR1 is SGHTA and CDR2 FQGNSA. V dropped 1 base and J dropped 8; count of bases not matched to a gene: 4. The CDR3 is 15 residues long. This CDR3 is CASSLGLAGIDEQFF. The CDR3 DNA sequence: TGTGCCAGCAGCTTAGGACTAGCGGGGATCGATGAGCAGTTCTTC.

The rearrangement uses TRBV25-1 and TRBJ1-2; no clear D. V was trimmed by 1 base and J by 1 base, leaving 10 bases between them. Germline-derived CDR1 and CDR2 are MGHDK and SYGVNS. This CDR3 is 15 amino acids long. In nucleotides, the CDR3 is TGTGCCAGCAGTGAATCAACAGCGCTTAACTATGGCTACACCTTC. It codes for CASSESTALNYGYTF.

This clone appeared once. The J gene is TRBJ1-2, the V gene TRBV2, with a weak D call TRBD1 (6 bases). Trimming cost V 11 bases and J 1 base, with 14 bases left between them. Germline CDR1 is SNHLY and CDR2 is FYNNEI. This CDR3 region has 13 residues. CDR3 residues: CAGGHDVNYGYTF. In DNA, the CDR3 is TGTGCCGGGGGACACGATGTTAACTATGGCTACACCTTC.

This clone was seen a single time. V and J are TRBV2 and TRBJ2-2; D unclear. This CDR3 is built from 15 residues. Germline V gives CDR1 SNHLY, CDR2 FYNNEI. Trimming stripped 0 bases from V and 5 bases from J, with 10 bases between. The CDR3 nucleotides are TGTGCCAGCAGTGAAGCGCTGGGATTGACCGGGGAGCTGTTTTTT. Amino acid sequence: CASSEALGLTGELFF.

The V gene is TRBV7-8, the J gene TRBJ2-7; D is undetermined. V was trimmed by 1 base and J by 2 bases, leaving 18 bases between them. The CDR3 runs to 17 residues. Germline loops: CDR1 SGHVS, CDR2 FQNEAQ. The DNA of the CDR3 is TGTGCCAGCAGCTTAGGGGCTGGAACGGCCGCTACCTACGAGCAGTACTTC. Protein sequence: CASSLGAGTAATYEQYF.

DNA of the CDR3: TGTGCCAGCAGCGCCCGGACAGACACGAACACCGGGGAGCTGTTTTTT. Residues: CASSARTDTNTGELFF. The chain uses TRBV7-2 and TRBJ2-2, with a weak D call TRBD1 (6 bases). In germline, CDR1 is SGHTA, CDR2 FQGNSA. Trimming pared 5 bases from V and 0 bases from J, leaving 13 bases between. The CDR3 sequence is 16 residues long.

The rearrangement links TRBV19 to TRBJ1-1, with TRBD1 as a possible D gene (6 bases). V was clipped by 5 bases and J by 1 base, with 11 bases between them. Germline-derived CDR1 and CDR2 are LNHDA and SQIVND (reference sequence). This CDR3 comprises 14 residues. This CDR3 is CASSPQTGNTEAFF. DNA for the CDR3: TGTGCCAGTAGTCCCCAGACAGGGAACACTGAAGCTTTCTTT.